A selection of T cell receptor beta chains follows, all from one sample in a study of technical replicates of blood from a handful of donors. The data were produced by immunoSEQ multiplex PCR, yet TCRdb's version contains in-frame clones alone and is incomplete. The sample lists tens of thousands of clones; approximately 98% were seen once. The specimen sequenced was T cells isolated from PBMCs. All receptors derive from a human donor in good health. Each CDR3 is given with its conserved first and last residue. Fields, in order: clone size, D gene, V gene, J gene, CDR3 length, CDR3 DNA, CDR3 protein. A D gene is named only where the DNA matches it firmly. Size is stated for part of the rows, as once, few or many counts, or as a class when the clone is expanded.

clone size: -
D gene: -
V gene: TRBV7-9
J gene: TRBJ2-7
CDR3 length: 12
CDR3 DNA: TGTGCCAGCAGCTTCAGGGGCTACGAGCAGTACTTC
CDR3 protein: CASSFRGYEQYF

clone size: -
D gene: TRBD1
V gene: TRBV4-3
J gene: TRBJ2-7
CDR3 length: 17
CDR3 DNA: TGCGCCAGCAGCCAGGTTACCGGGACAGGTTCGACCTACGAGCAGTACTTC
CDR3 protein: CASSQVTGTGSTYEQYF

clone size: -
D gene: -
V gene: TRBV5-1
J gene: TRBJ2-7
CDR3 length: 14
CDR3 DNA: TGCGCCAGCAGCTCCGGGGCGGGGCGCGACGAGCAGTACTTC
CDR3 protein: CASSSGAGRDEQYF

clone size: -
D gene: -
V gene: TRBV11-3
J gene: TRBJ2-2
CDR3 length: 16
CDR3 DNA: TGTGCCAGCAGCTACGGACAGAGGGGGAACACCGGGGAGCTGTTTTTT
CDR3 protein: CASSYGQRGNTGELFF

clone size: -
D gene: TRBD1
V gene: TRBV25-1
J gene: TRBJ1-2
CDR3 length: 15
CDR3 DNA: TGTGCCAGCAGTGAGTTGGGACAGGACCTGTATGGCTACACCTTC
CDR3 protein: CASSELGQDLYGYTF

clone size: -
D gene: -
V gene: TRBV19
J gene: TRBJ1-5
CDR3 length: 13
CDR3 DNA: TGTGCCAGTACCATTGGGGGGGGGCAGCCCCAGCATTTT
CDR3 protein: CASTIGGGQPQHF

clone size: -
D gene: TRBD2
V gene: TRBV30
J gene: TRBJ2-5
CDR3 length: 16
CDR3 DNA: TGTGCCTGGGGGAGAATAGGGGAGGGCCGGGGAGAGACCCAGTACTTC
CDR3 protein: CAWGRIGEGRGETQYF

clone size: -
D gene: TRBD2
V gene: TRBV28
J gene: TRBJ2-7
CDR3 length: 15
CDR3 DNA: TGTGCCAGCAGTGCTAGCGGGAGGAGCTCCTACGAGCAGTACTTC
CDR3 protein: CASSASGRSSYEQYF

clone size: -
D gene: -
V gene: TRBV4-2
J gene: TRBJ2-2
CDR3 length: 15
CDR3 DNA: TGTGCCAGCAGGTTAGCGGAGGCGAACACCGGGGAGCTGTTTTTT
CDR3 protein: CASRLAEANTGELFF

clone size: -
D gene: -
V gene: TRBV5-4
J gene: TRBJ2-5
CDR3 length: 15
CDR3 DNA: TGTGCCAGCAGCTTAGTAGGCGGAGGCGGGGAGACCCAGTACTTC
CDR3 protein: CASSLVGGGGETQYF

clone size: -
D gene: -
V gene: TRBV25-1
J gene: TRBJ2-1
CDR3 length: 14
CDR3 DNA: TGTGCCAGCGGGCCCCGGACTCCCTACAATGAGCAGTTCTTC
CDR3 protein: CASGPRTPYNEQFF

clone size: once
D gene: -
V gene: TRBV10-3
J gene: TRBJ2-7
CDR3 length: 14
CDR3 DNA: TGTGCCATCAGCAAGGACACCTTATCTTACGAGCAGTACTTC
CDR3 protein: CAISKDTLSYEQYF

clone size: -
D gene: -
V gene: TRBV5-1
J gene: TRBJ1-2
CDR3 length: 13
CDR3 DNA: TGCGCCAGCAGCTTGGGAGGGTTTGATGGCTACACCTTC
CDR3 protein: CASSLGGFDGYTF

clone size: -
D gene: TRBD1
V gene: TRBV10-3
J gene: TRBJ1-3
CDR3 length: 15
CDR3 DNA: TGTGCCATCAGTCTCGACAGGGACCATGGAAACACCATATATTTT
CDR3 protein: CAISLDRDHGNTIYF

clone size: -
D gene: -
V gene: TRBV6-1
J gene: TRBJ1-2
CDR3 length: 13
CDR3 DNA: TGTGCCAGCAGTGAACGGACTGTCTATGGCTACACCTTC
CDR3 protein: CASSERTVYGYTF

clone size: once
D gene: -
V gene: TRBV19
J gene: TRBJ2-7
CDR3 length: 14
CDR3 DNA: TGTGCCAGTGCAGCTCGAGGGGGCTCCTACGAGCAGTACTTC
CDR3 protein: CASAARGGSYEQYF